This T cell receptor (beta chain) was observed in a study of blood T cell repertoires in COVID-19. At the level of the study: Spain, Italy and the United States supplied samples that represented acute and convalescent COVID-19. In each case, the material was cDNA or gDNA derived from T cells, B-cell-depleted T cells, or PBMCs.

The authors' processing: Researchers report that nucleated cell counts were estimated from reference gene primer amplification. Here immunoSEQ multiplex PCR was the method, and the copy in TCRdb shows in-frame clones only, minus some. The V and J calls and clone size are taken from that table; D and trimming were inferred from the DNA. The repertoire holds approximately 92,000 clones, roughly 84% seen once, with roughly 2.1% in the top ten. Germline V lookup: CDR1 SGHTA, CDR2 FQGTGA. Trimming took 5 bases from V and 4 from J; bases not matched to a gene: 13. CDR3 length: 17 amino acids. The V gene is TRBV7-3, the J gene TRBJ2-3; 9 nucleotides agree with TRBD1. The sequence was collected from a man in his 70s with active or convalescent COVID-19. The sample was peripheral blood. CDR3 sequence: CASSLAPQGTGPDTQYF. As DNA, the CDR3 is TGTGCCAGCAGCCTCGCGCCCCAGGGGACAGGGCCAGATACGCAGTATTTT.